The next 27 T cell receptor beta chains were all read from a single sample in a study of blood T cell repertoires in COVID-19. Sequenced by immunoSEQ multiplex PCR; TCRdb stores in-frame clones only, minus some. This sample has about 210,000 clones; around 80% occur once, and the top ten carry under 4.5%. The sequencing sample was made of PBMCs or T cells enriched from blood (not recorded which). These receptors were collected from a man aged 30 to 45 with acute COVID-19.

The table lists this clone with a few counts. V gene TRBV27 combines with J gene TRBJ2-7; the D is unclear. Germline-derived CDR1 and CDR2 are MNHEY and SMNVEV (reference sequence). The CDR3 contains 12 residues. V was shortened by 4 bases and J by 6 bases, with 10 bases between the two germline ends. CDR3 sequence reads: CASSSPSVEQYF. As DNA, the CDR3 is TGTGCCAGCAGTTCTCCCTCCGTCGAGCAGTACTTC.

This clone has more than one count but fewer than ten. This chain joins TRBV4-2 and TRBJ1-4; D call uncertain. The V gene's germline CDR1 is LGHNA and CDR2 YNFKEQ. This CDR3 has 13 residues. V lost 6 bases, J lost 6 bases, and 11 bases lay in between. The CDR3 region is CASRLREDEKLFF. The CDR3 region has the DNA TGTGCCAGCAGACTACGCGAGGATGAAAAACTGTTTTTT.

This chain links TRBV6-5 with TRBJ1-2; 7 nucleotides agree with TRBD1. Germline V gene data show CDR1 as MNHEY and CDR2 as SVGAGI. The CDR3 runs to 14 residues. Trimming at V came to 6 bases and at J to 1 base, leaving 5 bases not matched to a gene. The CDR3 sequence is CASRGQPNNYGYTF. The CDR3 nucleotides read TGTGCCAGCAGGGGACAGCCCAATAACTATGGCTACACCTTC.

The rearrangement links TRBV6-5 to TRBJ1-1, with D uncertain. In germline, CDR1 is MNHEY, CDR2 SVGAGI. This CDR3 is built from 14 residues. Trimming cost V 5 bases and J 0 bases, with 10 bases left between them. The CDR3 DNA reads as TGTGCCAGCAGTCGAACTAGAATGAACACTGAAGCTTTCTTT. Translating gives CASSRTRMNTEAFF.

The CDR3 loop reads CASSGGGGYGYTF. The CDR3 nucleotides read TGTGCCAGCAGCGGAGGAGGCGGCTATGGCTACACCTTC. The J gene is TRBJ1-2, the V gene TRBV7-9; D is unclear. The V end was cut by 5 bases, the J end by 4 bases, with 11 bases between. This CDR3 is built from 13 residues. CDR1 SEHNR and CDR2 FQNEAQ come from the germline V gene (reference sequence).

The chain carries TRBV6-4 and TRBJ2-3, with D perhaps matching TRBD2 (6 bases). CDR1 is MRHNA and CDR2 is SNTAGT in the germline V gene. The germline V and J ends were trimmed by 6 bases and 3 bases, with 16 bases remaining between them. The CDR3 has 15 amino acids. The CDR3 DNA sequence: TGTGCCAGCAGCCCTACGGGGAGCGGGACAGATACGCAGTATTTT. Its translation is CASSPTGSGTDTQYF.

The chain recombines TRBV19 with TRBJ1-5; no reliable D call. Per the germline V gene, CDR1 is LNHDA and CDR2 is SQIVND (reference sequence). The CDR3 runs 15 residues. V shed 7 bases and J shed 4 bases, with 17 bases lying between them. The CDR3 protein is CASTAKEGGNQPQHF. Here the CDR3 DNA reads TGTGCCAGTACCGCTAAGGAGGGTGGGAATCAGCCCCAGCATTTT.

V usage is TRBV5-1 and J usage is TRBJ1-6, with 8 bases matching TRBD1. Germline CDR1 is SGHRS and CDR2 is YFSETQ. The CDR3 runs to 16 residues. After removal of 4 bases from V and 6 bases from J, the junction contained 9 bases not matched to a gene. The CDR3 is CASSPGGQGSNSPLHF. The DNA of the CDR3 is TGCGCCAGCAGCCCGGGCGGACAGGGCAGTAATTCACCCCTCCACTTT.

J is TRBJ1-2 and V is TRBV9, with D unclear. There are 17 residues in the CDR3. CDR1 is SGDLS and CDR2 is YYNGEE in the germline V gene. The V gene lost 4 bases and the J gene lost 0 bases, with 19 bases spanning the gap. The CDR3 spells CASSLSRTDRANYGYTF. The CDR3 nucleotides are TGTGCCAGCAGCCTATCCCGGACTGACCGAGCTAACTATGGCTACACCTTC.

The V call is TRBV18, the J call TRBJ2-3; D is uncertain. This CDR3 contains 13 residues. Germline V gene lookup returns CDR1 KGHSH and CDR2 LQKENI. With 5 bases removed from V and 4 bases from J, the gap between germline ends came to 10 bases. The CDR3: CASSDSASDTQYF. The CDR3 bases are TGTGCCAGCTCAGACTCCGCGTCAGATACGCAGTATTTT.

This chain connects TRBV28 to TRBJ1-1; TRBD1 aligns across 10 bases. This CDR3 region has 15 residues. The V gene's germline CDR1 is MDHEN and CDR2 SYDVKM. With V trimmed by 7 bases and J by 5 bases, 10 bases remained unmatched. This CDR3 is CASIPIGQGGTEAFF. The DNA of the CDR3 is TGTGCCAGCATCCCCATAGGACAGGGGGGAACTGAAGCTTTCTTT.

This clone was picked up one time. The DNA for the CDR3 is TGTGCCAGCAGTAACCCGACAGGGAGGAACGAGCAGTACTTC. Its protein is CASSNPTGRNEQYF. The J gene is TRBJ2-7, the V gene TRBV6-6; D is possibly TRBD1 (7 bases). The CDR3 consists of 14 residues. V lost 5 bases and J 5 bases, leaving 16 bases between the germline ends. Germline values: CDR1 MNHNY, CDR2 SVGAGI (reference sequence).

The chain uses TRBV9 and TRBJ2-1; D gene unclear. Germline loops: CDR1 SGDLS, CDR2 YYNGEE. The V end was cut by 0 bases, the J end by 9 bases, with 13 bases between. CDR3 length equals 14 residues. The chain's CDR3 is CASSVATNSLEQFF. The CDR3 nucleotides are TGTGCCAGCAGCGTAGCTACGAATAGCCTTGAGCAGTTCTTC.

The rearrangement uses TRBV4-1 and TRBJ1-5, with D maybe TRBD1 (6 bases). From germline, CDR1 is MGHRA and CDR2 YSYEKL. V lost 1 base, J lost 7 bases, and 14 bases lay in between. The CDR3 consists of 15 residues. CDR3 in amino acids: CASSQAQGFGQPQHF. The CDR3, as DNA: TGCGCCAGCAGCCAAGCTCAGGGGTTCGGGCAGCCCCAGCATTTT.

The genes are TRBV7-9 and TRBJ2-1; D perhaps matches TRBD1 (6 bases). The CDR3 loop spans 16 amino acids. Germline values: CDR1 SEHNR, CDR2 FQNEAQ (reference sequence). V was trimmed by 0 bases and J by 5 bases, leaving 14 bases between them. The CDR3 loop is CASSLAIGDIHNEQFF. The CDR3 coding sequence is TGTGCCAGCAGCTTAGCGATAGGGGACATACACAATGAGCAGTTCTTC.

The chain carries TRBV27 and TRBJ1-1, with D possibly matching TRBD1 (6 bases). Trimming removed 6 bases at V and 4 bases at J, with 9 bases between. The CDR3 covers 12 residues. Per the germline V gene, CDR1 is MNHEY and CDR2 is SMNVEV (reference sequence). The CDR3 DNA follows: TGTGCCAGCAGAACAGGGTCCACTGAAGCTTTCTTT. Its translation is CASRTGSTEAFF.

V is TRBV5-1 and J is TRBJ2-5, with D possibly matching TRBD2 (6 bases). The CDR3 is 16 amino acids. Trimming stripped 4 bases from V and 5 bases from J, with 21 bases between. Germline CDR1 reads SGHRS; CDR2 reads YFSETQ. CDR3 residues: CASSAYRASARETQYF. CDR3 nucleotide sequence: TGCGCCAGCAGCGCCTACCGGGCTAGCGCACGCGAGACCCAGTACTTC. Full variable domain (outside the CDR3, taken from reference TRBV5-1 and TRBJ2-5): KAGVTQTPRYLIKTRGQQVTLSCSPISGHRSVSWYQQTPGQGLQFLFEYFSETQRNKGNFPGRFSGRQFSNSRSEMNVSTLELGDSALYLCASSAYRASARETQYFGPGTRLLVL.

Here the CDR3 reads CASRRAGTSSFEQYF. CDR3 bases: TGTGCCAGCAGGCGCGCCGGGACTAGTAGTTTCGAGCAGTACTTC. V gene TRBV6-5 combines with J gene TRBJ2-7; 8 nucleotides agree with TRBD2. Germline CDR1 MNHEY, CDR2 SVGAGI. The length of the CDR3 is 15 residues. J was trimmed by 6 bases and V by 6 bases; bases with no gene match: 13.

This clone was recorded a few times. The chain has TRBV21-1 and TRBJ1-3. TRBV21-1 corresponds to a pseudogene. This CDR3 has 19 residues. CDR3 residues: CARKKLDVATTDTGNTIYF. Here the CDR3 DNA reads TGTGCCAGAAAGAAACTAGACGTAGCCACAACAGATACGGGAAACACCATATATTTT.

This clone was seen a few times. The V and J genes are TRBV29-1 and TRBJ2-7, with TRBD1 identical over 10 bases. CDR3 length equals 12 residues. Germline lookup yields CDR1 SQVTM and CDR2 ANQGSEA. J was trimmed by 2 bases and V by 7 bases; bases with no gene match: 2. CDR3 amino acids: CSAGQGAYEQYF. Here the CDR3 DNA reads TGCAGCGCCGGACAGGGGGCCTACGAGCAGTACTTC.

The chain uses TRBV28 and TRBJ2-3; 7 bases match TRBD1. Germline CDR1 reads MDHEN; CDR2 reads SYDVKM. Trimming removed 6 bases from V and 1 base from J; junction bases left unmatched: 4. The CDR3 extends over 14 amino acids. In nucleotides, the CDR3 is TGTGCCAGCAGCCTCGGACAGGGCACAGATACGCAGTATTTT. Protein: CASSLGQGTDTQYF.

CDR3 sequence: CATSSWDTEGEKLFF. The CDR3 DNA reads as TGTGCCACCTCTAGTTGGGACACAGAAGGGGAAAAACTGTTTTTT. J is TRBJ1-4 and V is TRBV10-3; D might be TRBD1 (6 bases). The V end lost 10 bases, the J end lost 8 bases, and 23 bases lay between the germline ends. This CDR3 comprises 15 residues. Germline lookup yields CDR1 ENHRY and CDR2 SYGVKD.

The rearrangement joins TRBV5-5 to TRBJ2-7, with D hard to call. V lost 4 bases, J lost 3 bases, and 5 bases lay in between. CDR3 length: 11 residues. Germline V CDR1 and CDR2: SGHKS, YYEKEE (reference sequence). The CDR3: CASSLFYEQYF. CDR3 bases: TGTGCCAGCAGCCTATTCTACGAGCAGTACTTC.

V and J are TRBV3-1 (or the pseudogene TRBV3-2) and TRBJ2-2, with 9 bases matching TRBD2. Germline CDR1 and CDR2: LGHDT and YNNKEL (reference sequence). V lost 0 bases to trimming and J lost 13 bases; unmatched junction nucleotides: 9. The CDR3 extends over 15 amino acids. The CDR3 reads CASSQEPSGATLLFF. CDR3 bases: TGTGCCAGCAGCCAAGAGCCTAGCGGGGCGACCTTGCTGTTTTTT.

DNA of the CDR3: TGTGCCAGCTCACCACTCCGGGACAGTAGGGAAAAACTGTTTTTT. Residues: CASSPLRDSREKLFF. This chain joins TRBV18 and TRBJ1-4, with 7 bases identical to TRBD1. CDR1 and CDR2 from the germline V gene are KGHSH and LQKENI. V trimming: 1 base; J trimming: 8 bases; junction bases outside the gene matches: 7. The CDR3 spans 15 residues. The entire variable domain, with the rest obtained from reference TRBV18 and TRBJ1-4, is as follows: NAGVMQNPRHLVRRRGQEARLRCSPMKGHSHVYWYRQLPEEGLKFMVYLQKENIIDESGMPKERFSAEFPKEGPSILRIQQVVRGDSAAYFCASSPLRDSREKLFFGSGTQLSVL.

This rearrangement joins TRBV5-6 to TRBJ1-1; 8 bases line up with TRBD1. The V segment lost 4 bases and the J segment 7 bases; nucleotides outside the gene matches: 9. This CDR3 is built from 14 residues. Germline V CDR1 and CDR2: SGHDT, YYEEEE. The CDR3 bases are TGTGCCAGCAGCCTCGGACAGGGCCCCTTTGAAGCTTTCTTT. Its translation is CASSLGQGPFEAFF.

V usage is TRBV7-9 and J usage is TRBJ1-2; D not certain. CDR3 length: 15 residues. CDR1 and CDR2 from the germline V gene are SEHNR and FQNEAQ (reference sequence). V gave up 4 bases and J gave up 5 bases, with 17 bases separating them. CDR3 protein: CASSSSAVSRYGYTF. CDR3 bases: TGTGCCAGCAGCTCTAGCGCTGTTTCAAGGTATGGCTACACCTTC.